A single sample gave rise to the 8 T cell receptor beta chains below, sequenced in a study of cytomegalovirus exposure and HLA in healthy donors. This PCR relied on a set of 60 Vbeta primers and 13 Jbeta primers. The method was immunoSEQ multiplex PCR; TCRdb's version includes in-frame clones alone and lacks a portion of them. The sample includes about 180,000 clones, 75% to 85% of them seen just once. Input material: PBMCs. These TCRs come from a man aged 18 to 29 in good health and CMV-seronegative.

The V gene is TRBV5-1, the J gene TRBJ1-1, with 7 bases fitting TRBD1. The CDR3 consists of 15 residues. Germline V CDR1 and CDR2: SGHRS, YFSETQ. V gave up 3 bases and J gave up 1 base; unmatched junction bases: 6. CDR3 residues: CASSSYRGGNTEAFF. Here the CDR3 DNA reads TGCGCCAGCAGCTCGTACAGGGGAGGGAACACTGAAGCTTTCTTT. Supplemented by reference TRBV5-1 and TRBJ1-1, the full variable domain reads KAGVTQTPRYLIKTRGQQVTLSCSPISGHRSVSWYQQTPGQGLQFLFEYFSETQRNKGNFPGRFSGRQFSNSRSEMNVSTLELGDSALYLCASSSYRGGNTEAFFGQGTRLTVV.

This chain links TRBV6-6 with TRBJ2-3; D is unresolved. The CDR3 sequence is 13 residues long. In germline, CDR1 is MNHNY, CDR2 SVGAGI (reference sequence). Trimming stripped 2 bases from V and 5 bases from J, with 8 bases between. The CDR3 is CASSYVGEDTQYF. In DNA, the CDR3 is TGTGCCAGCAGTTACGTCGGAGAAGATACGCAGTATTTT.

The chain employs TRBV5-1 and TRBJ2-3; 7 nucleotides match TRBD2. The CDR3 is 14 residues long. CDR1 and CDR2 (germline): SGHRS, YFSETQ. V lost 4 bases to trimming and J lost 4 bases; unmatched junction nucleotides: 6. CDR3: CASSPQSGADTQYF. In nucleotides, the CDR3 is TGCGCCAGCAGCCCCCAAAGCGGGGCAGATACGCAGTATTTT.

The CDR3 sequence is CASNEYTGELFF. The CDR3 coding sequence is TGTGCCTCAAATGAGTACACCGGGGAGCTGTTTTTT. This rearrangement joins TRBV30 to TRBJ2-2; D not resolved. V gave up 7 bases and J gave up 3 bases, with 9 bases separating them. Germline V gives CDR1 GTSNPN, CDR2 SVGIG (reference sequence). The CDR3 totals 12 residues. The full variable domain, its missing parts supplied by reference TRBV30 and TRBJ2-2, is SQTIHQWPATLVQPVGSPLSLECTVEGTSNPNLYWYRQAAGRGLQLLFYSVGIGQISSEVPQNLSASRPQDRQFILSSKKLLLSDSGFYLCASNEYTGELFFGEGSRLTVL.

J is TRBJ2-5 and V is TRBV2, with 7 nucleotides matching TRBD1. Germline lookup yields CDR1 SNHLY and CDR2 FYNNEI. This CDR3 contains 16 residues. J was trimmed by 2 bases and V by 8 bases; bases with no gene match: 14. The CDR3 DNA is TGTGCCAGCGTTCGAGGCCTCCCAGGGGGACAAGAGACCCAGTACTTC. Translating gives CASVRGLPGGQETQYF.

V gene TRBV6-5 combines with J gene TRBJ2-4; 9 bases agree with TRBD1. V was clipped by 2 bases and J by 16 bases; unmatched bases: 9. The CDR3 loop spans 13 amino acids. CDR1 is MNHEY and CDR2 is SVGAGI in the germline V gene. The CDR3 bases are TGTGCCAGCAGTTACCCGCAGGGGACAGGGAAATACTTC. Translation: CASSYPQGTGKYF.

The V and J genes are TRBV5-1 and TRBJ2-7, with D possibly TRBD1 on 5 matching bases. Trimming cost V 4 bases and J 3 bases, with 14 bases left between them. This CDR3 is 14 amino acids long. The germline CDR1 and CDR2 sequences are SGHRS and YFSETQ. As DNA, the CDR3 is TGCGCCAGCAGCCCCAGGGCGGCATACTACGAGCAGTACTTC. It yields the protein CASSPRAAYYEQYF. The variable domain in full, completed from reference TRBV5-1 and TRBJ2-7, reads KAGVTQTPRYLIKTRGQQVTLSCSPISGHRSVSWYQQTPGQGLQFLFEYFSETQRNKGNFPGRFSGRQFSNSRSEMNVSTLELGDSALYLCASSPRAAYYEQYFGPGTRLTVT.

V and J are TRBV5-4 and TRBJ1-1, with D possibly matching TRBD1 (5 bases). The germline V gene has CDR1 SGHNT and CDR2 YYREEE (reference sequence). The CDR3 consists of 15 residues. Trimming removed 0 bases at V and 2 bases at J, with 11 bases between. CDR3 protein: CASSLGRVENTEAFF. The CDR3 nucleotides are TGTGCCAGCAGCTTGGGCAGGGTAGAAAACACTGAAGCTTTCTTT.